The TCR beta chain described here comes from a study of T cells in Graves' hyperthyroidism and ophthalmopathy. Whole-study results and caveats: Most clonotypes expanded in thyroid above 0.001 were likewise present in blood.

This CDR3 region has 17 residues. Trimming cost V 6 bases and J 7 bases; bases outside gene matches: 17. Germline CDR1 and CDR2: ENHRY and SYGVKD. The investigators amplified TCR beta CDR3 regions from RNA transcripts. The TCR CDR3 first-round RT-PCR relied on the HTBI primer set. Each CDR3 protein gets one entry after TCRdb re-called the multiplex PCR reads with MiXCR. The repertoire includes roughly 650,000 distinct CDR3 sequences, more than 15% of them detected once, and 2.5% to 4% sits in the top ten. This clonotype was observed many times. The antigen is not known. The TCR was taken from a woman in her forties with Graves' ophthalmopathy. The chain carries TRBV10-3 and TRBJ2-1; 8 bases line up with TRBD2. The material sequenced was blood. The CDR3 region is CAISGVSSGLNPNEQFF. Written as DNA, the CDR3 is TGTGCCATCAGCGGGGTGTCTAGCGGGCTTAACCCTAATGAGCAGTTCTTC.